Presented here are 2 T cell receptor beta chains from one specimen sequenced in a study of blood T cell repertoires in COVID-19. Profiling relied on immunoSEQ multiplex PCR, and the TCRdb table lists in-frame clones only, not all of them. This sample has around 100,000 clones, with 85% found just once. The sample taken for sequencing was peripheral blood. The receptor set was obtained from a woman aged 70-85 years with active or convalescent COVID-19.

V is TRBV6-1 and J is TRBJ1-2; TRBD1 aligns across 7 bases. Germline V gene lookup returns CDR1 MNHNS and CDR2 SASEGT. V dropped 3 bases and J dropped 9; count of bases not matched to a gene: 13. The CDR3 contains 15 residues. The CDR3 is CASSELGTAERRYTF. The CDR3 nucleotides read TGTGCCAGCAGTGAGCTAGGGACAGCCGAGCGTCGCTACACCTTC.

The chain recombines TRBV2 with TRBJ2-1; 7 bases are shared with TRBD1. Trimming at V came to 6 bases and at J to 4 bases, leaving 9 bases not matched to a gene. CDR3 length: 15 residues. Looked up from germline, CDR1 is SNHLY and CDR2 is FYNNEI. The CDR3 loop is CASRPGQTDYNEQFF. The CDR3 nucleotides are TGTGCCAGCAGACCGGGACAGACCGATTACAATGAGCAGTTCTTC.